This TCR beta chain was observed in a study of CD8 T cells in Susac syndrome. With random hexamers, about 0.45 to 1 ug RNA was reverse transcribed. Multiplex immunoSEQ PCR targeted 54 Vbeta and 13 Jbeta TCR beta segments. TCRdb recomputed calls from the immunoSEQ multiplex PCR reads with MiXCR, one row per CDR3 protein. The repertoire holds 330,000 or so distinct CDR3 sequences, with 75% to 85% as singletons. While CD8+ and CD4+ T cells were isolated negatively, TEMRA cells were enriched by FACS. The clonotype was recovered from a human donor with multiple sclerosis. The sequenced material came from CD8+ T cells from PBMCs.

CDR3 amino acids: CASSPLSGSTFYNEQFF. The CDR3 bases are TGTGCCAGCAGTCCCCTGAGCGGGAGCACTTTTTACAATGAGCAGTTCTTC. The chain employs TRBV28 and TRBJ2-1; 8 bases are shared with TRBD2. Germline V gene sequence: CDR1 MDHEN, CDR2 SYDVKM. This CDR3 contains 17 residues. V shed 5 bases and J 4 bases; nucleotides not matched to a gene: 13.